The source of this TCR beta chain is a study of T cells after yellow fever vaccination. Study-wide results and caveats: The secondary response showed a weaker magnitude and a faster peak, day 5 versus 15.

Regarding this clonotype: The antigen is unknown.

TCRdb processed the 5' RACE reads anew with MiXCR; each CDR3 protein has one entry. The table shows 500,000 to 650,000 distinct CDR3 sequences, with around 16% occurring only once. The germline CDR1 and CDR2 sequences are MRHNA and SNTAGT. This CDR3 is built from 14 residues. V lost 9 bases and J 0 bases, leaving 14 bases between the germline ends. The chain carries TRBV6-4 and TRBJ2-5; a weak D match, TRBD1 (6 bases). This specimen was PBMCs, taken 4 to 5 days after the first yellow fever vaccination. This receptor was taken from a man younger than 35 who received the YFV17D yellow fever vaccine. The CDR3 bases are TGTGCCAGTTACTTTACAGGGTACCAAGAGACCCAGTACTTC. Translation: CASYFTGYQETQYF.